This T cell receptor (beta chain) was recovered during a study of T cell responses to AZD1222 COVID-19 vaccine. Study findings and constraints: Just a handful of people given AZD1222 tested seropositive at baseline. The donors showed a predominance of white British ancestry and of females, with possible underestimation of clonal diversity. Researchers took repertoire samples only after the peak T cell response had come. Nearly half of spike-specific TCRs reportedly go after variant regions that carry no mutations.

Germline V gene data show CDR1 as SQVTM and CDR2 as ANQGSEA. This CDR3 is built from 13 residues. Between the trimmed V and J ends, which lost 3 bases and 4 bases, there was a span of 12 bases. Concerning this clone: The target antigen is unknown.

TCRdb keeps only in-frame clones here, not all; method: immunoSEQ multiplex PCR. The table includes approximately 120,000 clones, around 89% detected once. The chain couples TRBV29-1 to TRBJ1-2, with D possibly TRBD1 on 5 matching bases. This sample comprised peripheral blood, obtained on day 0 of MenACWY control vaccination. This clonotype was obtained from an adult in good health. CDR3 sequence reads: CSVDGIQGYGYTF. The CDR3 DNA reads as TGCAGCGTTGACGGGATCCAGGGCTATGGCTACACCTTC.